These 28 T cell receptor beta chains were sequenced from one sample in a study of cytomegalovirus exposure and HLA in healthy donors. Researchers ran the PCR with 60 Vbeta and 13 Jbeta primers. Only in-frame clones appear in the TCRdb table, and some are missing; sequencing was by immunoSEQ multiplex PCR. The sample gives some 190,000 clones, roughly nine tenths of which show up once; around 0.98% is in the top ten. The sample consisted of PBMCs. The receptors shown here come from a boy aged 2 to 10 in good health and CMV-seronegative.

The V and J genes are TRBV7-8 and TRBJ1-5; 8 nucleotides agree with TRBD1. J was trimmed by 7 bases and V by 4 bases; bases with no gene match: 6. Looked up from germline, CDR1 is SGHVS and CDR2 is FQNEAQ. This CDR3 is 14 amino acids long. The CDR3 coding sequence is TGTGCCAGCAGCTCGGACAGGGTGGGCCAGCCCCAGCATTTT. Amino acid sequence: CASSSDRVGQPQHF.

The chain carries TRBV7-3 and TRBJ2-3; maybe TRBD2 (6 bases). Trimming stripped 3 bases from V and 5 bases from J, with 12 bases between. The CDR3 spans 14 residues. Germline CDR1 reads SGHTA; CDR2 reads FQGTGA. The CDR3 region is CASSLSRDRDTQYF. The CDR3 bases are TGTGCCAGCAGCTTGTCGCGGGATCGAGATACGCAGTATTTT.

The chain couples TRBV30 to TRBJ2-3; TRBD2 might be the D (5 bases). This CDR3 contains 14 residues. V was shortened by 3 bases and J by 6 bases, with 16 bases between the two germline ends. CDR1 is GTSNPN and CDR2 is SVGIG in the germline V gene (reference sequence). Here the CDR3 DNA reads TGTGCCTGGAGGGAAGGAGGATACAAGGATACGCAGTATTTT. Encoded protein: CAWREGGYKDTQYF.

The chain is built from TRBV5-1 and TRBJ2-7; TRBD2 matches 11 bases. Germline lookup yields CDR1 SGHRS and CDR2 YFSETQ. V shed 2 bases, J shed 3 bases, and the junction held 4 bases outside the gene matches. The CDR3 runs to 15 residues. In DNA form, the CDR3 reads TGCGCCAGCAGCTTACTAGCGGGAGACTTCTACGAGCAGTACTTC. This encodes CASSLLAGDFYEQYF.

V usage is TRBV27 and J usage is TRBJ2-7, with D possibly matching TRBD2 (7 bases). Germline loops: CDR1 MNHEY, CDR2 SMNVEV (reference sequence). The CDR3 consists of 15 residues. V was pared by 5 bases and J by 4 bases, with 18 bases between. CDR3 sequence (DNA): TGTGCCAGCAGTGGGGCGGGGGCGGGGGAGTACGAGCAGTACTTC. It is translated as CASSGAGAGEYEQYF.

The V and J genes are TRBV28 and TRBJ1-4; D uncertain. The CDR3 contains 13 residues. Germline V gene sequence: CDR1 MDHEN, CDR2 SYDVKM. Trimming took off 6 bases at V and 7 bases at J, with 12 bases between the two ends. This chain's CDR3 is CASRRGMPEKLFF. The CDR3 coding sequence is TGTGCCAGCAGAAGAGGGATGCCTGAAAAACTGTTTTTT.

This clone occurred a few times. This chain uses TRBV10-2 with TRBJ1-1, with D perhaps TRBD1 (5 bases). This CDR3 comprises 13 residues. V lost 7 bases to trimming and J lost 1 base, with 10 bases between them. Germline loops: CDR1 WSHSY, CDR2 SAAADI. The CDR3 loop is CASNPTGNTEAFF. CDR3 DNA sequence: TGCGCCAGCAACCCAACAGGGAACACTGAAGCTTTCTTT.

The DNA for the CDR3 is TGTGCCAGCAGCTCTAGCGGGAGGGCCGGGGAGACCCAGTACTTC. This codes for CASSSSGRAGETQYF. This rearrangement joins TRBV7-8 to TRBJ2-5, with 12 bases fitting TRBD2. The CDR3 totals 15 residues. Losses at the gene ends were 4 bases for V and 5 bases for J; bases not matched to a gene: 5. Per germline, CDR1 SGHVS and CDR2 FQNEAQ.

V gene TRBV6-1 combines with J gene TRBJ2-3; TRBD1 matches 8 bases. Germline V gene sequence: CDR1 MNHNS, CDR2 SASEGT. The CDR3 spans 14 residues. V was pared by 6 bases and J by 2 bases, with 4 bases of the junction left unmatched. In nucleotides, the CDR3 is TGTGCCAGCAGAACGGGACAGGACACAGATACGCAGTATTTT. It is translated as CASRTGQDTDTQYF.

V and J are TRBV6-5 and TRBJ1-1, with TRBD1 matching 7 bases. The CDR3 sequence is 15 residues long. Germline trimming cut 4 bases from V and 5 bases from J; bases unmatched to any gene: 10. Per germline, CDR1 MNHEY and CDR2 SVGAGI. CDR3 in amino acids: CASSFLGGSETEAFF. CDR3 DNA: TGTGCCAGCAGTTTTCTAGGGGGCTCCGAGACTGAAGCTTTCTTT.

The chain recombines TRBV27 with TRBJ1-5; D gene uncertain. This CDR3 contains 17 residues. Germline-derived CDR1 and CDR2 are MNHEY and SMNVEV (reference sequence). Trimming pared 5 bases from V and 3 bases from J, leaving 20 bases between. Here the CDR3 DNA reads TGTGCCAGCAGTCCTCTCCCGGGGAGAGCCACCAATCAGCCCCAGCATTTT. It codes for CASSPLPGRATNQPQHF.

Concerning this clone: The sample has other DNA sequences that encode this CDR3 too. The rearrangement uses TRBV9 and TRBJ2-3; 11 positions match TRBD2. The CDR3 is made up of 15 amino acids. The junction had 0 bases not matched to a gene; V was cut back by 0 bases and J by 3 bases. Per germline, CDR1 SGDLS and CDR2 YYNGEE. This chain's CDR3 is CASSVGTSGTDTQYF. CDR3 sequence (DNA): TGTGCCAGCAGCGTAGGGACTAGCGGGACAGATACGCAGTATTTT. Filled out from reference TRBV9 and TRBJ2-3, the complete variable domain reads DSGVTQTPKHLITATGQRVTLRCSPRSGDLSVYWYQQSLDQGLQFLIQYYNGEERAKGNILERFSAQQFPDLHSELNLSSLELGDSALYFCASSVGTSGTDTQYFGPGTRLTVL.

The V gene is TRBV29-1, the J gene TRBJ1-1; D is unresolved. Deletions cut 3 bases from V and 2 bases from J, with 10 bases between. There are 13 residues in the CDR3. Germline values: CDR1 SQVTM, CDR2 ANQGSEA. The CDR3 bases are TGCAGCGTTGAGTACACAGATAACACTGAAGCTTTCTTT. It specifies CSVEYTDNTEAFF. The full variable domain, with the rest looked up from reference TRBV29-1 and TRBJ1-1, is SAVISQKPSRDICQRGTSLTIQCQVDSQVTMMFWYRQQPGQSLTLIATANQGSEATYESGFVIDKFPISRPNLTFSTLTVSNMSPEDSSIYLCSVEYTDNTEAFFGQGTRLTVV.

V gene TRBV4-1 combines with J gene TRBJ2-1; TRBD1 aligns across 8 bases. The CDR3 extends over 14 amino acids. V was clipped by 3 bases and J by 8 bases; unmatched bases: 6. Germline values: CDR1 MGHRA, CDR2 YSYEKL. Here the CDR3 DNA reads TGCGCCAGCAGCCAGCAGGGGGCAGTGGATGAGCAGTTCTTC. This codes for CASSQQGAVDEQFF.

This clone has a handful of counts. This chain links TRBV4-1 with TRBJ1-1; D unresolved. This CDR3 region has 13 residues. The V gene's germline CDR1 is MGHRA and CDR2 YSYEKL. V dropped 4 bases and J dropped 0 bases, with 6 bases sitting between them. CDR3 nucleotide sequence: TGCGCCAGCAGCCCCTCAGTGAACACTGAAGCTTTCTTT. Translating it yields CASSPSVNTEAFF.

The rearrangement uses TRBV12-5 and TRBJ1-1; tentatively, D is TRBD1 (5 bases). Trimming cost V 4 bases and J 5 bases, with 17 bases left between them. Germline CDR1 and CDR2: LGHNT and FRNRAP. The CDR3 length is 15 residues. The CDR3 here is CASGSGGTSVTEAFF. The CDR3 DNA follows: TGTGCTAGTGGTTCGGGGGGAACAAGCGTTACTGAAGCTTTCTTT.

The genes are TRBV5-6 and TRBJ2-1, with TRBD2 identical over 10 bases. Per germline, CDR1 SGHDT and CDR2 YYEEEE. The CDR3 runs to 15 residues. V trimming: 4 bases; J trimming: 5 bases; junction bases outside the gene matches: 6. The CDR3 region has the DNA TGTGCCAGCAGCCGGGGACTAGCGTACGACAATGAGCAGTTCTTC. Protein: CASSRGLAYDNEQFF. The full variable domain, its missing parts supplied by reference TRBV5-6 and TRBJ2-1, is DAGVTQSPTHLIKTRGQQVTLRCSPKSGHDTVSWYQQALGQGPQFIFQYYEEEERQRGNFPDRFSGHQFPNYSSELNVNALLLGDSALYLCASSRGLAYDNEQFFGPGTRLTVL.

This clone was recorded once. J is TRBJ2-2 and V is TRBV7-3, with 7 bases matching TRBD1. With V trimmed by 1 base and J by 6 bases, 8 bases remained unmatched. This CDR3 has 16 amino acids. CDR1 and CDR2 (germline): SGHTA, FQGTGA. The CDR3 protein is CASSLKGAFNPGELFF. The CDR3 DNA reads TGTGCCAGCAGCTTAAAGGGGGCTTTTAACCCCGGGGAGCTGTTTTTT.

The V gene is TRBV11-2, the J gene TRBJ1-2; TRBD1 aligns across 7 bases. The CDR3 length is 14 residues. Trimming took 2 bases from V and 1 from J; bases not matched to a gene: 1. From germline, CDR1 is SGHAT and CDR2 FQNNGV. The CDR3 spells CASSLQGVNYGYTF. For the CDR3, the DNA is TGTGCCAGCAGCTTACAGGGGGTTAACTATGGCTACACCTTC.

This rearrangement joins TRBV6-1 to TRBJ2-2, with 8 bases matching TRBD1. The CDR3 is made up of 13 amino acids. CDR1 is MNHNS and CDR2 is SASEGT in the germline V gene. J was trimmed by 8 bases and V by 6 bases; bases with no gene match: 5. CDR3 sequence: CASRTGGSGELFF. Here the CDR3 DNA reads TGTGCCAGCAGAACAGGGGGGTCAGGGGAGCTGTTTTTT.

This chain connects TRBV5-4 to TRBJ2-1; a weak D match, TRBD2 (5 bases). Looked up from germline, CDR1 is SGHNT and CDR2 is YYREEE (reference sequence). The CDR3 consists of 16 residues. V gave up 4 bases and J gave up 5 bases, with 19 bases separating them. The chain's CDR3 is CASSPKSPLANNEQFF. The CDR3 DNA sequence: TGTGCCAGCAGCCCTAAGTCCCCCCTAGCTAACAATGAGCAGTTCTTC. Full variable domain (missing parts from reference TRBV5-4 and TRBJ2-1): ETGVTQSPTHLIKTRGQQVTLRCSSQSGHNTVSWYQQALGQGPQFIFQYYREEENGRGNFPPRFSGLQFPNYSSELNVNALELDDSALYLCASSPKSPLANNEQFFGPGTRLTVL.

The chain recombines TRBV4-1 with TRBJ1-1; unclear D gene. V was cut by 0 bases and J by 4 bases, with 15 bases left in between. The CDR3 is made up of 16 amino acids. CDR1 and CDR2 from the germline V gene are MGHRA and YSYEKL. The CDR3 sequence: CASSQDVGSAGTEAFF. Here the CDR3 DNA reads TGCGCCAGCAGCCAAGATGTAGGCAGCGCGGGCACTGAAGCTTTCTTT.

V is TRBV30 and J is TRBJ1-1, with D unclear. Germline V CDR1 and CDR2: GTSNPN, SVGIG (reference sequence). The CDR3 covers 13 residues. V was pared by 4 bases and J by 3 bases, with 12 bases between. The CDR3 reads CAWIHKRDTEAFF. Written as DNA, the CDR3 is TGTGCCTGGATCCACAAACGGGACACTGAAGCTTTCTTT.

About this clone itself: The sample carries other DNA sequences with the same CDR3. This sequence joins TRBV29-1 and TRBJ1-2, with TRBD1 matching 8 bases. Germline V gene data show CDR1 as SQVTM and CDR2 as ANQGSEA. The CDR3 runs to 11 residues. Trimming removed 4 bases from V and 8 bases from J; junction bases left unmatched: 3. The CDR3, as DNA: TGCAGCGTTGGGACAGGGCTGGGCTACACCTTC. Translating it yields CSVGTGLGYTF. Using reference TRBV29-1 and TRBJ1-2 for the parts outside the CDR3, the full variable domain is SAVISQKPSRDICQRGTSLTIQCQVDSQVTMMFWYRQQPGQSLTLIATANQGSEATYESGFVIDKFPISRPNLTFSTLTVSNMSPEDSSIYLCSVGTGLGYTFGSGTRLTVV.

This clone has only a few counts. The CDR3 loop reads CASSQRLAASYEQYF. CDR3 sequence (DNA): TGTGCCAGCAGCCAACGACTAGCGGCGTCCTACGAGCAGTACTTC. The gene calls are TRBV5-8 and TRBJ2-7; 9 nucleotides match TRBD2. The J segment lost 1 base and the V segment lost 4 bases, leaving 6 bases of the junction unmatched. The CDR3 runs to 15 residues. Germline V CDR1 and CDR2: SGHTS, YDEGEE.

The genes are TRBV12-5 and TRBJ1-1; 7 nucleotides match TRBD1. Trimming took 6 bases from V and 4 from J; bases not matched to a gene: 5. This CDR3 has 13 amino acids. Germline V lookup: CDR1 LGHNT, CDR2 FRNRAP. CDR3 amino acids: CASGRDSPTEAFF. As DNA, the CDR3 is TGTGCTAGTGGCAGGGACAGTCCCACTGAAGCTTTCTTT. Full variable domain (missing parts from reference TRBV12-5 and TRBJ1-1): DARVTQTPRHKVTEMGQEVTMRCQPILGHNTVFWYRQTMMQGLELLAYFRNRAPLDDSGMPKDRFSAEMPDATLATLKIQPSEPRDSAVYFCASGRDSPTEAFFGQGTRLTVV.

The chain couples TRBV11-3 to TRBJ2-3, with TRBD2 matching 7 bases. The length of the CDR3 is 17 residues. The trim removed 2 bases at V and 0 bases at J, leaving 8 bases unmatched. The V gene's germline CDR1 is SGHNT and CDR2 YENEEA. For the CDR3, the DNA is TGTGCCAGCAGCTTAAGGGGAGGGAACACCAGCACAGATACGCAGTATTTT. Amino acid sequence: CASSLRGGNTSTDTQYF. Full variable domain (remainder filled in from reference TRBV11-3 and TRBJ2-3): EAGVVQSPRYKIIEKKQPVAFWCNPISGHNTLYWYLQNLGQGPELLIRYENEEAVDDSQLPKDRFSAERLKGVDSTLKIQPAELGDSAVYLCASSLRGGNTSTDTQYFGPGTRLTVL.

The chain couples TRBV6-1 to TRBJ1-2; maybe TRBD1 (6 bases). CDR1 is MNHNS, CDR2 SASEGT, per germline. With 4 bases removed from V and 8 bases from J, the gap between germline ends came to 17 bases. The CDR3 has 14 residues. CDR3 region: CASSAPGHFWGYTF. The CDR3 DNA sequence: TGTGCCAGCAGTGCTCCGGGACACTTCTGGGGCTACACCTTC.